This is a list of T cell receptor beta chains from one sample in a study of T cell responses to AZD1222 COVID-19 vaccine. Generated by immunoSEQ multiplex PCR, the TCRdb table keeps only in-frame clones and is missing some. The profile covers around 270,000 clones, with around 93% appearing a single time and 0.55% taken by the ten largest. Here the sequenced sample was peripheral blood, taken 28 days after the second AZD1222 dose. These receptors originate from an adult who received the AZD1222 COVID-19 vaccine. Each CDR3 is given without its conserved first and last residue. Each record gives: V gene, J gene, D gene, CDR3 protein. D genes are given only for firm matches.

V: TRBV6-2/TRBV6-3
J: TRBJ1-5
D: .
CDR3: ASSRANQPQH

V: TRBV7-8
J: TRBJ2-6
D: TRBD1
CDR3: ASSATGKGFSDSGANVLT

V: TRBV5-1
J: TRBJ1-2
D: .
CDR3: ASSFTSANYGYT

V: TRBV6-5
J: TRBJ1-2
D: .
CDR3: ASQSSGGPYGYT

V: TRBV25-1
J: TRBJ2-1
D: TRBD2
CDR3: ASTPGLAVNEQF

V: TRBV6-5
J: TRBJ2-7
D: TRBD2
CDR3: ASSSRRLAATYEQY

V: TRBV7-9
J: TRBJ1-2
D: .
CDR3: ASSPGAGGFYGYT

V: TRBV9
J: TRBJ2-7
D: .
CDR3: ASSRGREQY

V: TRBV27
J: TRBJ1-2
D: .
CDR3: ASSSDNYGYT

V: TRBV10-1
J: TRBJ2-3
D: TRBD2
CDR3: ASSQLAGGTQY

V: TRBV28
J: TRBJ2-7
D: .
CDR3: ASSLQGYYEQY

V: TRBV4-1
J: TRBJ1-3
D: .
CDR3: ASSQAGLTSGNTIY

V: TRBV30
J: TRBJ1-1
D: .
CDR3: AWSVKGTSDTEAF

V: TRBV6-5
J: TRBJ1-1
D: .
CDR3: ASSYSVAMNTEAF

V: TRBV5-6
J: TRBJ1-5
D: TRBD1
CDR3: ASIQGAGNQPQH

V: TRBV5-6
J: TRBJ2-7
D: .
CDR3: ASSFLRINMGVS

V: TRBV10-2
J: TRBJ1-1
D: TRBD1
CDR3: ASTPTGVREAF

V: TRBV14
J: TRBJ2-7
D: .
CDR3: ASSQELKSYEQY

V: TRBV19
J: TRBJ1-4
D: .
CDR3: ASSGLTTNEKLF

V: TRBV3-1/TRBV3-2
J: TRBJ2-1
D: TRBD2
CDR3: ASSWGGNEQF

V: TRBV15
J: TRBJ2-1
D: .
CDR3: ATSRDPLLGGEQF

V: TRBV28
J: TRBJ1-3
D: .
CDR3: ASRTRGNGNTIY

V: TRBV28
J: TRBJ2-5
D: .
CDR3: ASSAPQGPQETQY

V: TRBV30
J: TRBJ1-1
D: .
CDR3: AWSKVNTEAF

V: TRBV18
J: TRBJ1-5
D: .
CDR3: ASSLGQPTDQPQH

V: TRBV3-1/TRBV3-2
J: TRBJ1-2
D: .
CDR3: ASSRGSSNYGYT

V: TRBV4-2
J: TRBJ2-3
D: TRBD1
CDR3: ASSQGQGFSTDTQY

V: TRBV14
J: TRBJ1-2
D: .
CDR3: ASSQVGATVNYGYT

V: TRBV10-2
J: TRBJ2-5
D: TRBD1
CDR3: ASSLRDRPTQY

V: TRBV28
J: TRBJ2-1
D: .
CDR3: ASSFFDEQF

V: TRBV2
J: TRBJ2-7
D: .
CDR3: ASSLGPSYEQY

V: TRBV7-9
J: TRBJ2-7
D: TRBD1
CDR3: ASTRSRGPYEQY

V: TRBV14
J: TRBJ2-1
D: .
CDR3: ASSQDQGEQF

V: TRBV7-2
J: TRBJ2-3
D: .
CDR3: ASSLPGADTQY

V: TRBV25-1
J: TRBJ1-3
D: .
CDR3: ASSGQATSGNTIY

V: TRBV6-1
J: TRBJ2-1
D: TRBD2
CDR3: ASSERREGEQF

V: TRBV19
J: TRBJ1-4
D: .
CDR3: ASNPGREKLF

V: TRBV5-1
J: TRBJ2-6
D: .
CDR3: ASSLDFQGGANVLT

V: TRBV6-5
J: TRBJ2-5
D: .
CDR3: ASTEQGPRETQY

V: TRBV7-9
J: TRBJ2-7
D: .
CDR3: ASAPSSYEQY

V: TRBV10-3
J: TRBJ1-1
D: TRBD1
CDR3: AIRGQGEGTEAF

V: TRBV5-4
J: TRBJ1-4
D: .
CDR3: ASSPTGNNEKLF

V: TRBV5-1
J: TRBJ2-2
D: .
CDR3: ASSRGTRGTGELF

V: TRBV9
J: TRBJ2-1
D: .
CDR3: ASSVAWGVNEQF

V: TRBV7-2
J: TRBJ2-7
D: .
CDR3: ASSLVRAGSLHYEQY

V: TRBV3-1/TRBV3-2
J: TRBJ2-1
D: TRBD2
CDR3: ASSQGTSGSRGF

V: TRBV27
J: TRBJ2-2
D: .
CDR3: ASSFLDGGRGELF

V: TRBV2
J: TRBJ1-4
D: TRBD1
CDR3: ASLRDSPNEKLF

V: TRBV28
J: TRBJ2-7
D: TRBD2
CDR3: ASSLWTSGAYEQY

V: TRBV5-1
J: TRBJ1-5
D: .
CDR3: ASSLEWGGNQPQH

V: TRBV2
J: TRBJ2-3
D: TRBD2
CDR3: ASSRGGVGTDTQY

V: TRBV2
J: TRBJ1-1
D: .
CDR3: ASRRDFIRTEAF

V: TRBV5-1
J: TRBJ1-2
D: TRBD1
CDR3: ASSSGQGRPYGYT